The rows below give T cell receptor beta chains drawn from one sample of a study of T-cell memory formation after mild COVID-19. TCRdb analysed the 5' RACE reads with MiXCR anew, one entry per CDR3 protein. The sample consists of about 250,000 distinct CDR3 sequences, approximately 15% of them appearing once. The sequencing sample was made of PBMCs or a T cell subset sorted from them (not recorded which). The source of these receptors is an adult woman who had mild COVID-19 (a few samples of this study predate the infection). Cell type and time point are not known. The CDR3 runs from the conserved cysteine through the conserved F or W. The D gene is left open where the match is weak. A row's size may be missing; if present it is once, few, many or a size class.

d_gene: .; abundance: few; j_gene: TRBJ2-7; v_gene: TRBV10-3; CDR3aa: CAISDPGEHYEQYF; CDR3nt: TGTGCCATCAGTGACCCCGGGGAGCACTACGAGCAGTACTTC
d_gene: .; abundance: few; j_gene: TRBJ2-7; v_gene: TRBV20-1; CDR3aa: CSARASPWGNEQYF; CDR3nt: TGCAGTGCTAGAGCCTCTCCTTGGGGAAACGAGCAGTACTTC
d_gene: TRBD2; abundance: .; j_gene: TRBJ2-4; v_gene: TRBV30; CDR3aa: CAWSPGTSGKNIQYF; CDR3nt: TGTGCCTGGAGTCCCGGGACTAGCGGGAAAAACATTCAGTACTTC
d_gene: .; abundance: .; j_gene: TRBJ2-4; v_gene: TRBV29-1; CDR3aa: CSASFWDIQYF; CDR3nt: TGCAGCGCTAGCTTTTGGGACATTCAGTACTTC
d_gene: .; abundance: few; j_gene: TRBJ2-3; v_gene: TRBV11-2; CDR3aa: CASSLGYGGLTDTQYF; CDR3nt: TGTGCCAGCAGCTTAGGGTACGGGGGTCTCACAGATACGCAGTATTTT
d_gene: .; abundance: .; j_gene: TRBJ2-2; v_gene: TRBV4-2; CDR3aa: CASSQGGARGLNTGELFF; CDR3nt: TGTGCCAGCAGCCAAGGGGGGGCCAGGGGATTGAACACCGGGGAGCTGTTTTTT
d_gene: .; abundance: few; j_gene: TRBJ2-7; v_gene: TRBV12-3/TRBV12-4; CDR3aa: CASSPWTDSYEQYF; CDR3nt: TGTGCCAGCAGTCCATGGACAGATTCCTACGAGCAGTACTTC
d_gene: .; abundance: many; j_gene: TRBJ1-1; v_gene: TRBV11-2; CDR3aa: CASSLGAGTEAFF; CDR3nt: TGTGCCAGCAGCTTAGGGGCGGGCACTGAAGCTTTCTTT
d_gene: TRBD2; abundance: few; j_gene: TRBJ2-1; v_gene: TRBV6-6; CDR3aa: CASSSRMGRANEQFF; CDR3nt: TGTGCCAGCAGTTCCAGGATGGGGAGGGCCAATGAGCAGTTCTTC
d_gene: .; abundance: few; j_gene: TRBJ2-3; v_gene: TRBV4-1; CDR3aa: CASSQVPWGAPDTQYF; CDR3nt: TGCGCCAGCAGCCAAGTTCCTTGGGGGGCCCCAGATACGCAGTATTTT
d_gene: TRBD2; abundance: .; j_gene: TRBJ2-1; v_gene: TRBV6-6; CDR3aa: CASTYRLAYEQFF; CDR3nt: TGTGCCAGCACTTATCGACTAGCCTACGAGCAGTTCTTC
d_gene: .; abundance: few; j_gene: TRBJ1-4; v_gene: TRBV4-1; CDR3aa: CASSQDSATNEKLFF; CDR3nt: TGCGCCAGCAGCCAAGATTCTGCAACTAATGAAAAACTGTTTTTT
d_gene: .; abundance: .; j_gene: TRBJ1-1; v_gene: TRBV29-1; CDR3aa: CSVEMVGGNTEAFF; CDR3nt: TGCAGCGTTGAAATGGTGGGGGGGAACACTGAAGCTTTCTTT
d_gene: TRBD1; abundance: .; j_gene: TRBJ1-5; v_gene: TRBV6-6; CDR3aa: CASRRTGQPLNQPQHF; CDR3nt: TGTGCCAGCAGAAGAACGGGACAGCCCCTCAATCAGCCCCAGCATTTT
d_gene: .; abundance: .; j_gene: TRBJ2-3; v_gene: TRBV5-1; CDR3aa: CASSNGDSTDTQYF; CDR3nt: TGCGCCAGCAGCAATGGAGACTCTACAGATACGCAGTATTTT
d_gene: TRBD1; abundance: .; j_gene: TRBJ2-5; v_gene: TRBV11-2; CDR3aa: CASSLLDRDAETQYF; CDR3nt: TGTGCCAGCAGCTTACTGGACAGGGACGCAGAGACCCAGTACTTC
d_gene: .; abundance: few; j_gene: TRBJ2-2; v_gene: TRBV18; CDR3aa: CASSSGTSGELFF; CDR3nt: TGTGCCAGCTCGTCCGGGACCTCCGGGGAGCTGTTTTTT
d_gene: .; abundance: few; j_gene: TRBJ2-7; v_gene: TRBV20-1; CDR3aa: CSARGGTRLHEQYF; CDR3nt: TGCAGTGCTAGGGGCGGGACTCGCCTCCACGAGCAGTACTTC
d_gene: .; abundance: .; j_gene: TRBJ1-2; v_gene: TRBV7-6; CDR3aa: CASSPSLVPRWDYGYTF; CDR3nt: TGTGCCAGCAGCCCCAGTTTAGTCCCCAGGTGGGACTATGGCTACACCTTC
d_gene: .; abundance: many; j_gene: TRBJ1-2; v_gene: TRBV3-1; CDR3aa: CASSQVGGYTF; CDR3nt: TGTGCCAGCAGCCAGGTGGGGGGCTACACCTTC
d_gene: .; abundance: .; j_gene: TRBJ2-2; v_gene: TRBV25-1; CDR3aa: CASSAPPNTGELFF; CDR3nt: TGTGCCAGCAGTGCCCCACCGAACACCGGGGAGCTGTTTTTT
d_gene: .; abundance: few; j_gene: TRBJ2-7; v_gene: TRBV5-1; CDR3aa: CASSLEPGDTYEQYF; CDR3nt: TGCGCCAGCAGCTTGGAGCCTGGGGATACCTACGAGCAGTACTTC
d_gene: TRBD2; abundance: .; j_gene: TRBJ2-6; v_gene: TRBV12-3/TRBV12-4; CDR3aa: CASSIASGVSGANVLTF; CDR3nt: TGTGCCAGCAGTATAGCTAGCGGGGTGAGTGGGGCCAACGTCCTGACTTTC
d_gene: .; abundance: many; j_gene: TRBJ2-7; v_gene: TRBV24-1; CDR3aa: CATSDWGSYEQYF; CDR3nt: TGTGCCACCAGTGATTGGGGATCCTACGAGCAGTACTTC
d_gene: .; abundance: .; j_gene: TRBJ2-1; v_gene: TRBV2; CDR3aa: CASSEGAGSSYNEQFF; CDR3nt: TGTGCCAGCAGTGAGGGGGCGGGGAGCTCCTACAATGAGCAGTTCTTC
d_gene: .; abundance: .; j_gene: TRBJ2-5; v_gene: TRBV10-3; CDR3aa: CAISRNGDALGETQYF; CDR3nt: TGTGCCATCAGCCGGAATGGGGATGCTCTCGGAGAGACCCAGTACTTC
d_gene: .; abundance: .; j_gene: TRBJ2-3; v_gene: TRBV7-9; CDR3aa: CASSPRASDEGDTQYF; CDR3nt: TGTGCCAGCAGCCCGAGGGCCAGCGACGAAGGAGATACGCAGTATTTT
d_gene: TRBD1; abundance: few; j_gene: TRBJ1-2; v_gene: TRBV9; CDR3aa: CASSLMDRRVRGYTF; CDR3nt: TGTGCCAGCAGCTTAATGGACAGGAGGGTACGCGGCTACACCTTC
d_gene: .; abundance: .; j_gene: TRBJ1-2; v_gene: TRBV7-9; CDR3aa: CASSREIQGGGYTF; CDR3nt: TGTGCCAGCAGCCGAGAAATACAGGGAGGCGGCTACACCTTC
d_gene: .; abundance: .; j_gene: TRBJ2-5; v_gene: TRBV18; CDR3aa: CASSSGRQETQYF; CDR3nt: TGTGCCAGCTCATCGGGGAGACAAGAGACCCAGTACTTC
d_gene: TRBD2; abundance: many; j_gene: TRBJ2-1; v_gene: TRBV20-1; CDR3aa: CSAPRSGGAPYNEQFF; CDR3nt: TGCAGTGCCCCCCGTAGCGGGGGGGCCCCCTACAATGAGCAGTTCTTC
d_gene: .; abundance: .; j_gene: TRBJ1-2; v_gene: TRBV12-3/TRBV12-4; CDR3aa: CAISRTNYVYTF; CDR3nt: TGTGCCATCAGTAGGACTAACTATGTCTACACCTTC
d_gene: .; abundance: few; j_gene: TRBJ2-5; v_gene: TRBV12-3/TRBV12-4; CDR3aa: CASTLGEVLETQYF; CDR3nt: TGTGCCAGCACCCTCGGAGAGGTATTAGAGACCCAGTACTTC
d_gene: .; abundance: few; j_gene: TRBJ2-5; v_gene: TRBV5-1; CDR3aa: CASRLGQETQYF; CDR3nt: TGCGCCAGCAGACTCGGCCAAGAGACCCAGTACTTC
d_gene: .; abundance: .; j_gene: TRBJ2-3; v_gene: TRBV5-1; CDR3aa: CASSGPQTDTQYF; CDR3nt: TGCGCCAGCAGTGGACCCCAAACAGATACGCAGTATTTT
d_gene: .; abundance: few; j_gene: TRBJ1-5; v_gene: TRBV24-1; CDR3aa: CATSDPSSPQPQHF; CDR3nt: TGTGCCACCAGTGATCCCTCCTCCCCTCAGCCCCAGCATTTT
d_gene: .; abundance: .; j_gene: TRBJ1-6; v_gene: TRBV3-1; CDR3aa: CASSQRQGSNSPLHF; CDR3nt: TGTGCCAGCAGCCAAAGGCAGGGGTCAAATTCACCCCTCCACTTT
d_gene: .; abundance: .; j_gene: TRBJ1-3; v_gene: TRBV29-1; CDR3aa: CSVDRGNTIYF; CDR3nt: TGCAGCGTTGACCGTGGAAACACCATATATTTT
d_gene: TRBD2; abundance: many; j_gene: TRBJ2-1; v_gene: TRBV24-1; CDR3aa: CATSETGTRTNEQFF; CDR3nt: TGTGCCACCAGTGAGACCGGGACTAGAACCAATGAGCAGTTCTTC
d_gene: TRBD1; abundance: .; j_gene: TRBJ1-1; v_gene: TRBV7-3; CDR3aa: CASRRGTEAFF; CDR3nt: TGTGCCAGCCGCAGGGGGACTGAAGCTTTCTTT
d_gene: .; abundance: few; j_gene: TRBJ2-2; v_gene: TRBV24-1; CDR3aa: CATSAGTINTGELFF; CDR3nt: TGTGCCACCAGTGCCGGGACAATAAACACCGGGGAGCTGTTTTTT
d_gene: .; abundance: .; j_gene: TRBJ2-7; v_gene: TRBV12-3/TRBV12-4; CDR3aa: CASSLGTLTYEQYF; CDR3nt: TGTGCCAGCAGTTTAGGGACACTGACCTACGAGCAGTACTTC
d_gene: .; abundance: .; j_gene: TRBJ1-1; v_gene: TRBV6-5; CDR3aa: CASREGIRTEAFF; CDR3nt: TGTGCCAGCAGGGAGGGCATCCGGACTGAAGCTTTCTTT
d_gene: .; abundance: many; j_gene: TRBJ1-1; v_gene: TRBV30; CDR3aa: CAGRFVAGPAFF; CDR3nt: TGTGCCGGTCGGTTCGTCGCGGGCCCCGCTTTCTTT
d_gene: .; abundance: few; j_gene: TRBJ1-2; v_gene: TRBV7-8; CDR3aa: CASSLGPLGGYGYTF; CDR3nt: TGTGCCAGCAGCTTAGGCCCACTGGGTGGCTATGGCTACACCTTC
d_gene: TRBD1; abundance: many; j_gene: TRBJ1-1; v_gene: TRBV5-1; CDR3aa: CASSLGLGTGVHTEAFF; CDR3nt: TGCGCCAGCAGCTTGGGTTTGGGGACAGGCGTCCACACTGAAGCTTTCTTT
d_gene: .; abundance: few; j_gene: TRBJ1-6; v_gene: TRBV2; CDR3aa: CASSEADGASPLHF; CDR3nt: TGTGCCAGCAGTGAAGCGGACGGGGCCTCACCCCTCCACTTT
d_gene: .; abundance: .; j_gene: TRBJ2-1; v_gene: TRBV5-1; CDR3aa: CASSDRTHNEQFF; CDR3nt: TGCGCCAGCAGCGACCGGACTCACAATGAGCAGTTCTTC
d_gene: TRBD2; abundance: .; j_gene: TRBJ2-2; v_gene: TRBV27; CDR3aa: CASRASTSGGYTGELFF; CDR3nt: TGTGCCAGCAGGGCTAGCACTAGCGGGGGGTACACCGGGGAGCTGTTTTTT
d_gene: .; abundance: many; j_gene: TRBJ2-7; v_gene: TRBV2; CDR3aa: CASSRTDYEQYF; CDR3nt: TGTGCCAGCAGCCGGACAGACTACGAGCAGTACTTC
d_gene: .; abundance: few; j_gene: TRBJ1-1; v_gene: TRBV7-6; CDR3aa: CASSLDTMTEAFF; CDR3nt: TGTGCCAGCAGCTTAGACACGATGACTGAAGCTTTCTTT
d_gene: TRBD2; abundance: few; j_gene: TRBJ2-1; v_gene: TRBV9; CDR3aa: CASSVGVTSGSISNEQFF; CDR3nt: TGTGCCAGCAGCGTAGGGGTGACTAGCGGGAGTATTAGCAATGAGCAGTTCTTC
d_gene: TRBD1; abundance: .; j_gene: TRBJ2-6; v_gene: TRBV6-5; CDR3aa: CASSYSNRGLYSGANVLTF; CDR3nt: TGTGCCAGCAGTTACTCGAACAGGGGGCTTTACTCTGGGGCCAACGTCCTGACTTTC
d_gene: .; abundance: .; j_gene: TRBJ1-2; v_gene: TRBV7-2; CDR3aa: CASSLGLRGALYGYTF; CDR3nt: TGTGCCAGCAGCCTCGGGCTGAGGGGGGCTCTCTATGGCTACACCTTC
d_gene: .; abundance: .; j_gene: TRBJ1-5; v_gene: TRBV20-1; CDR3aa: CSAREWGAANQPQHF; CDR3nt: TGCAGTGCTAGAGAATGGGGGGCTGCTAATCAGCCCCAGCATTTT
d_gene: .; abundance: .; j_gene: TRBJ2-3; v_gene: TRBV20-1; CDR3aa: CSARTGGTSTDTQYF; CDR3nt: TGCAGTGCTAGGACCGGCGGGACCAGCACAGATACGCAGTATTTT
d_gene: TRBD1; abundance: .; j_gene: TRBJ1-5; v_gene: TRBV7-2; CDR3aa: CASSSPGTGNNQPQHF; CDR3nt: TGTGCCAGCAGCTCGCCCGGGACAGGAAATAATCAGCCCCAGCATTTT
d_gene: .; abundance: many; j_gene: TRBJ1-1; v_gene: TRBV5-1; CDR3aa: CASRRGGTEAFF; CDR3nt: TGCGCCAGCAGGCGGGGTGGCACTGAAGCTTTCTTT
d_gene: TRBD2; abundance: few; j_gene: TRBJ2-3; v_gene: TRBV7-2; CDR3aa: CASTWAGGTDTQYF; CDR3nt: TGTGCCAGCACCTGGGCGGGGGGAACAGATACGCAGTATTTT
d_gene: .; abundance: .; j_gene: TRBJ2-1; v_gene: TRBV12-3/TRBV12-4; CDR3aa: CASSLRQRTGQFF; CDR3nt: TGTGCCAGCAGTTTAAGACAGAGAACGGGGCAGTTCTTC